This record covers a single T cell receptor beta chain. Its antigen is not yet known. No base quality information exists; no much larger clone differs at one position. Relative to germline, V is 7 bases shorter and J is 4 bases shorter, with 13 bases between their ends. The CDR3 numbers 12 residues from cysteine through phenylalanine. Only the CDR3 portion is preserved as DNA: 36 bases, with reading frame beginning at the first base. CDR1 and CDR2 were assigned from the germline V gene as SQVTM and ANQGSEA. This sample stems from a study of technical replicates of blood from several donors (dated by TCRdb to the late 2010s). The protocol used for the library was the immunoSEQ multiplex PCR assay. TCRdb provides this immuneACCESS table in a form limited to in-frame rearrangements. Some clones are lacking; in checked studies, under half of them reflect an unresolved V gene, and why the rest are absent is not known. Here the sample has roughly 59,000 clones; more than 75% occur a single time. About 5.5% of the sample comes from the top ten.

The chain is encoded by TRBV29-1 joined to TRBJ1-1; 5 matching bases give a weak D call of TRBD1. Sequencing was carried out using PBMCs. This clonotype originated in a human donor in good health. Some clones in this sample may be carry-over from other donors' samples. The CDR3: CSGRVASTEAFF. The sequenced DNA is TGCAGCGGCAGGGTCGCGAGCACTGAAGCTTTCTTT.